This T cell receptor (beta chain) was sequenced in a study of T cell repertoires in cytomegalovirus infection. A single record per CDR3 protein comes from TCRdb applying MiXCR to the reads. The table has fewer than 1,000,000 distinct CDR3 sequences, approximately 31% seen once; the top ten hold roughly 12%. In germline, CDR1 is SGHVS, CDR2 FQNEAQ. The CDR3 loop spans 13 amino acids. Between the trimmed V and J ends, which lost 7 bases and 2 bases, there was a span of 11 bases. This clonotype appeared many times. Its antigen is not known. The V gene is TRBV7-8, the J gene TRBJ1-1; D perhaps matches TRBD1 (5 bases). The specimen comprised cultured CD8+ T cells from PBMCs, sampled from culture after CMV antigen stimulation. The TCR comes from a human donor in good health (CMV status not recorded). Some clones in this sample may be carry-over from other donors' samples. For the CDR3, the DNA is TGTGCCAGCACCTCGGGGGGAAACACTGAAGCTTTCTTT. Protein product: CASTSGGNTEAFF.